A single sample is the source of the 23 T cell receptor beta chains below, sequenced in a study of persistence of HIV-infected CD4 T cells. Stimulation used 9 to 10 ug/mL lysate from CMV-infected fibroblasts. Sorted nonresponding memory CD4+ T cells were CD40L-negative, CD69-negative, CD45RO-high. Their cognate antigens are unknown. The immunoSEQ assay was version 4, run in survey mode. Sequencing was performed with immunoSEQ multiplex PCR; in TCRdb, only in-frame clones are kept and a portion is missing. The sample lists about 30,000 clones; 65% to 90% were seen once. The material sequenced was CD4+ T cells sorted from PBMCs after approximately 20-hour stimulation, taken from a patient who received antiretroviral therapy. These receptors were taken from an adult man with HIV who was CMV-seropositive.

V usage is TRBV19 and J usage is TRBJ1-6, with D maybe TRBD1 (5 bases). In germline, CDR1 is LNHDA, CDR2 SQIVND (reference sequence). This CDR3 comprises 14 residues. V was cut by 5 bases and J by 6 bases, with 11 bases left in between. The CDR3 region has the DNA TGTGCCAGTAGTTTTCCAGGGCGTAATTCACCCCTCCACTTT. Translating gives CASSFPGRNSPLHF.

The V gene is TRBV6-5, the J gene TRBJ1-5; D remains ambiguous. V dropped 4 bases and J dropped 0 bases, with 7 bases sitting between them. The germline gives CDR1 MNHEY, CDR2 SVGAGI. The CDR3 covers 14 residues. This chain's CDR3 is CASSLASSNQPQHF. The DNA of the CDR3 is TGTGCCAGCAGTTTGGCGAGTAGCAATCAGCCCCAGCATTTT.

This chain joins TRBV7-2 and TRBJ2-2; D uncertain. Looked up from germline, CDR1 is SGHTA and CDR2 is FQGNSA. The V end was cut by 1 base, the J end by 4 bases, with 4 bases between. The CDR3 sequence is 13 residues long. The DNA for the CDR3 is TGTGCCAGCAGCTTAGTGCTCACCGGGGAGCTGTTTTTT. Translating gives CASSLVLTGELFF.

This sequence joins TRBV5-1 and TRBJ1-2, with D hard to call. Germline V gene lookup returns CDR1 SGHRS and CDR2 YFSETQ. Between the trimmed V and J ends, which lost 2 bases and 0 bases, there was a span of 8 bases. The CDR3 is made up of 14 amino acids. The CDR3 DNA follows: TGCGCCAGCAGCTTTGAGGGTTCTAACTATGGCTACACCTTC. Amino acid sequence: CASSFEGSNYGYTF.

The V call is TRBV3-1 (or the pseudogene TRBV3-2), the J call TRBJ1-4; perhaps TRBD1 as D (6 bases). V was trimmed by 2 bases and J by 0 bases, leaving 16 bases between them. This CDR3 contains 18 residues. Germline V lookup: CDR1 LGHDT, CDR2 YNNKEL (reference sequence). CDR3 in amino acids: CASSQFAQGGATNEKLFF. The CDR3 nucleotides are TGTGCCAGCAGCCAATTCGCACAGGGAGGCGCAACTAATGAAAAACTGTTTTTT.

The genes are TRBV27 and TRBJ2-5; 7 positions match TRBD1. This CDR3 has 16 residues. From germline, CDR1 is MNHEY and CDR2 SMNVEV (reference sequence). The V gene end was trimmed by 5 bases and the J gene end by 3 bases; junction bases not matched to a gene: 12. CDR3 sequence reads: CASSPLDRVLEETQYF. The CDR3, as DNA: TGTGCCAGCAGTCCCCTCGACAGGGTACTAGAAGAGACCCAGTACTTC.

CDR3 in DNA: TGTGCCAGCAGCCACGCAGATACGCAGTATTTT. Amino acids: CASSHADTQYF. The chain combines TRBV5-6 with TRBJ2-3; no clear D gene. The CDR3 has 11 amino acids. V was shortened by 4 bases and J by 4 bases, with 4 bases between the two germline ends. Germline V gives CDR1 SGHDT, CDR2 YYEEEE.

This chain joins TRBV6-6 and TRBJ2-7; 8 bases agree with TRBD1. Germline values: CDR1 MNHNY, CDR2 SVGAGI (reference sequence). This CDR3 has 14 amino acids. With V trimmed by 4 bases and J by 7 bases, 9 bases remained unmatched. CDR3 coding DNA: TGTGCCAGCAGTTCGACAGGGGTGGTGGGGGAGCAGTACTTC. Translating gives CASSSTGVVGEQYF.

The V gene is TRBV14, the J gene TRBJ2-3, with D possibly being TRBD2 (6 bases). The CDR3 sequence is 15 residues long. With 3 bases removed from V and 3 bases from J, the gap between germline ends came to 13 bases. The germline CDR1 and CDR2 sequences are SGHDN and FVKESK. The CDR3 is CASSQLGRGTDTQYF. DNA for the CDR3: TGTGCCAGCAGCCAGCTGGGACGGGGGACAGATACGCAGTATTTT. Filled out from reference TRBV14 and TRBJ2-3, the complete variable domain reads EAGVTQFPSHSVIEKGQTVTLRCDPISGHDNLYWYRRVMGKEIKFLLHFVKESKQDESGMPNNRFLAERTGGTYSTLKVQPAELEDSGVYFCASSQLGRGTDTQYFGPGTRLTVL.

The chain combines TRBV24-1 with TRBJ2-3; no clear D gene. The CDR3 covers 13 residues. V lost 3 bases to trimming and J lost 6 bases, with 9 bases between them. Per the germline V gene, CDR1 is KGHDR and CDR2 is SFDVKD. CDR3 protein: CATSDPGRDTQYF. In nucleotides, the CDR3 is TGTGCCACCAGTGATCCCGGCCGGGATACGCAGTATTTT.

The CDR3 nucleotides read TGCAGCGTTGGATTGGACAGCTACAATGAGCAGTTCTTC. This translates into CSVGLDSYNEQFF. This sequence joins TRBV29-1 and TRBJ2-1, with a tentative D call TRBD1 (6 bases). The germline V and J ends were trimmed by 4 bases and 3 bases, with 10 bases remaining between them. CDR1 and CDR2 (germline): SQVTM, ANQGSEA. The CDR3 contains 13 residues.

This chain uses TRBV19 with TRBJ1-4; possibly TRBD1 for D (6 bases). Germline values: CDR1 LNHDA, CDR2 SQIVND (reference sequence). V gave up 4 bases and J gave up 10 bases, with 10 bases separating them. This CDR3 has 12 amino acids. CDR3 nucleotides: TGTGCCAGTAGTACAAAGGACAGAAAACTGTTTTTT. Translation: CASSTKDRKLFF.

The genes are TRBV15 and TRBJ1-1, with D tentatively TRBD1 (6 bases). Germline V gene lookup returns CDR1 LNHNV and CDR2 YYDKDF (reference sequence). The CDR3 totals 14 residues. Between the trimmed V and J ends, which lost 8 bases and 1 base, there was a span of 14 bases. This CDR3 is CATDNQGRNTEAFF. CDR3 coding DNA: TGTGCCACCGACAATCAGGGGCGGAACACTGAAGCTTTCTTT.

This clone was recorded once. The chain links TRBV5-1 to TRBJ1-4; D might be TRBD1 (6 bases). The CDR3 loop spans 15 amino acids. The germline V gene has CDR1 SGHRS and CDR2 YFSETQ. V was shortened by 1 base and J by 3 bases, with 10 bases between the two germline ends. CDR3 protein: CASSLWGAANEKLFF. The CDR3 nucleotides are TGCGCCAGCAGCTTGTGGGGGGCAGCTAATGAAAAACTGTTTTTT.

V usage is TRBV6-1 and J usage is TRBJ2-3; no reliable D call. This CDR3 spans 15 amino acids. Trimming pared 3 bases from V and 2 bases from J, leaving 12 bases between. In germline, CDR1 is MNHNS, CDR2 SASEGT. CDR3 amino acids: CASSDTRAATDTQYF. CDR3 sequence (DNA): TGTGCCAGCAGTGATACCCGGGCTGCCACAGATACGCAGTATTTT.

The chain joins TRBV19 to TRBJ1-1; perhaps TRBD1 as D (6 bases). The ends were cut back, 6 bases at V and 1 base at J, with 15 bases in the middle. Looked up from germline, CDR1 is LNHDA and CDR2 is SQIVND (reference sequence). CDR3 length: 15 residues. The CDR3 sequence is CASSPLDRPNTEAFF. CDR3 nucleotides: TGTGCCAGTAGCCCCCTCGACAGGCCGAACACTGAAGCTTTCTTT. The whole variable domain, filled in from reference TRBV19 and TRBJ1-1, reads DGGITQSPKYLFRKEGQNVTLSCEQNLNHDAMYWYRQDPGQGLRLIYYSQIVNDFQKGDIAEGYSVSREKKESFPLTVTSAQKNPTAFYLCASSPLDRPNTEAFFGQGTRLTVV.

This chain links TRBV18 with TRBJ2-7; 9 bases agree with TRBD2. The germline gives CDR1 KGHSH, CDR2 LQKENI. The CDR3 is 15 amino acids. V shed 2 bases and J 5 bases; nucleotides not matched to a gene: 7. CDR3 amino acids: CASSPEGGGAHEQYF. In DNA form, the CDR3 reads TGTGCCAGCTCACCAGAGGGCGGGGGGGCCCACGAGCAGTACTTC.

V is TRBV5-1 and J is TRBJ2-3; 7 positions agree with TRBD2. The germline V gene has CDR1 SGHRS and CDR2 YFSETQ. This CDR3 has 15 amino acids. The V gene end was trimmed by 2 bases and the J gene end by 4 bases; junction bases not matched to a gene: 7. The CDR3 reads CASSFRRLAPDTQYF. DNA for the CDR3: TGCGCCAGCAGCTTCCGCCGACTAGCCCCAGATACGCAGTATTTT. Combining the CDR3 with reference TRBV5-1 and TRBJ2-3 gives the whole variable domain KAGVTQTPRYLIKTRGQQVTLSCSPISGHRSVSWYQQTPGQGLQFLFEYFSETQRNKGNFPGRFSGRQFSNSRSEMNVSTLELGDSALYLCASSFRRLAPDTQYFGPGTRLTVL.

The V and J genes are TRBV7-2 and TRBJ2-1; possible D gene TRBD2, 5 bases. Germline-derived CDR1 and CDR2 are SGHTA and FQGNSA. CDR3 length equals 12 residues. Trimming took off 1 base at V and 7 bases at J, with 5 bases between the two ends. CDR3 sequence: CASSLERNEQFF. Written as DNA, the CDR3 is TGTGCCAGCAGCTTAGAGCGGAATGAGCAGTTCTTC.

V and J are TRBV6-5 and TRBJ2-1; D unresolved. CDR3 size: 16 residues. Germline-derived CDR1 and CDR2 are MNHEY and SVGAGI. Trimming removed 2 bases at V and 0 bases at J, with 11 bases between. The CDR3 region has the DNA TGTGCCAGCAGTTACCGAAGACCGAGCTCCTACAATGAGCAGTTCTTC. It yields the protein CASSYRRPSSYNEQFF.

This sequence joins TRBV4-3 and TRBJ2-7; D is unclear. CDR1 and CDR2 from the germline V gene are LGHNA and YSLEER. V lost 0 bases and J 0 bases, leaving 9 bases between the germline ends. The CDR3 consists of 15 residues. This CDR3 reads CASSQDLTVSYEQYF. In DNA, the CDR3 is TGCGCCAGCAGCCAAGATCTAACAGTCTCCTACGAGCAGTACTTC.

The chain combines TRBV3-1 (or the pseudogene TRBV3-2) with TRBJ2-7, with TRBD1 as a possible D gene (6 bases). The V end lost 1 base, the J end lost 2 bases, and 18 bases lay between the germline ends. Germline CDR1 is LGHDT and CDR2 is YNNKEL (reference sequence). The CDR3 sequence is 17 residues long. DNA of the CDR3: TGTGCCAGCAGCCAAGGACGGGGACACCTTACTGCCTACGAGCAGTACTTC. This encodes CASSQGRGHLTAYEQYF.

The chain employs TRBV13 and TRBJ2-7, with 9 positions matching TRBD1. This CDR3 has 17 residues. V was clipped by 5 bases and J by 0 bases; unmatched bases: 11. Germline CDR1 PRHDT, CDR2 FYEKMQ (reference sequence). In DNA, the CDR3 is TGTGCCAGCAGCGGACCCGGGACAGGGATTGGCTCCTACGAGCAGTACTTC. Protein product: CASSGPGTGIGSYEQYF.